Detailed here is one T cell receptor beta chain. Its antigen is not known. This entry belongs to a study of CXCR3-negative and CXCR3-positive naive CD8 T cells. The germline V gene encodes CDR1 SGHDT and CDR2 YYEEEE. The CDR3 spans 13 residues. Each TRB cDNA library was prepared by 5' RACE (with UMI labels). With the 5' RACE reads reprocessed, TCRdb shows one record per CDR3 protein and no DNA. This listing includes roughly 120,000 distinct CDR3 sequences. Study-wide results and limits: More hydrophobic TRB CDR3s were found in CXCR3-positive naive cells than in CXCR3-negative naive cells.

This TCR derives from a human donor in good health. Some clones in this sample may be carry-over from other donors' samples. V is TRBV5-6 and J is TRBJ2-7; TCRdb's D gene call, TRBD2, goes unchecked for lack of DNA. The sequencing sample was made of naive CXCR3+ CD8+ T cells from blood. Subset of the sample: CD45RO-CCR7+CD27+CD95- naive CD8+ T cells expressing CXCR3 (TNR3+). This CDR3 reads CASSWGTSYEQYF.